The next 18 T cell receptor beta chains were all read from a single sample in a study of identical twins. TCRdb re-derived calls from the 5' RACE reads in MiXCR, one entry per CDR3 protein. The repertoire holds 640,000 or so distinct CDR3 sequences, with 5.5% to 6.5% as singletons. The material sequenced was naive T cells sorted from blood. The receptors originated from a young man in good health.

The CDR3 nucleotides are TGTGCCAGCAGCCCCCGGGACACGACAAATGAAAAACTGTTTTTT. This encodes CASSPRDTTNEKLFF. The chain couples TRBV7-9 to TRBJ1-4; tentative D call: TRBD1 (6 bases). V lost 5 bases and J 5 bases, leaving 15 bases between the germline ends. This CDR3 region has 15 residues. The germline V gene encodes CDR1 SEHNR and CDR2 FQNEAQ (reference sequence).

The table lists this clonotype with many counts. This chain connects TRBV9 to TRBJ2-3; D might be TRBD1 or TRBD2, each matching 5 bases. This CDR3 is built from 16 residues. V dropped 0 bases and J dropped 0 bases, with 11 bases sitting between them. From germline, CDR1 is SGDLS and CDR2 YYNGEE. The CDR3 DNA reads as TGTGCCAGCAGCGTAGGACCCGGGGCGAGCACAGATACGCAGTATTTT. Its translation: CASSVGPGASTDTQYF.

In this sample, this clonotype turned up many times. The rearrangement joins TRBV7-9 to TRBJ2-5, with 8 bases that match TRBD1. CDR1 is SEHNR and CDR2 is FQNEAQ in the germline V gene (reference sequence). This CDR3 spans 14 amino acids. Trimming cost V 4 bases and J 5 bases; bases outside gene matches: 6. The chain's CDR3 is CASSSEDRAETQYF. The CDR3, as DNA: TGTGCCAGCAGCTCTGAGGACAGGGCTGAGACCCAGTACTTC.

The chain uses TRBV11-2 and TRBJ2-7; D might be TRBD2 (5 bases). This CDR3 contains 14 residues. Trimming took off 3 bases at V and 5 bases at J, with 14 bases between the two ends. The germline gives CDR1 SGHAT, CDR2 FQNNGV. The CDR3: CASSFGGGSDEQYF. The CDR3 region has the DNA TGTGCCAGCAGCTTTGGTGGCGGGTCGGACGAGCAGTACTTC. Drawing the rest from reference TRBV11-2 and TRBJ2-7, the complete variable domain is EAGVAQSPRYKIIEKRQSVAFWCNPISGHATLYWYQQILGQGPKLLIQFQNNGVVDDSQLPKDRFSAERLKGVDSTLKIQPAKLEDSAVYLCASSFGGGSDEQYFGPGTRLTVT.

This clonotype was counted a few times. The genes are TRBV27 and TRBJ2-5; the match to TRBD2 covers 13 bases. The V and J ends lost 6 bases and 4 bases, in that order; junction bases with no gene match: 17. From germline, CDR1 is MNHEY and CDR2 SMNVEV (reference sequence). There are 19 residues in the CDR3. DNA for the CDR3: TGTGCCAGCAGCACCCGGCGGCAAAGACTAGCGGGGGGTCTAGAGACCCAGTACTTC. Amino acids: CASSTRRQRLAGGLETQYF.

This clonotype was detected a few times. The CDR3 protein is CASSLGGLAGPYNEQFF. The CDR3 nucleotides read TGTGCCAGCAGCTTAGGGGGACTAGCGGGACCCTACAATGAGCAGTTCTTC. The chain is built from TRBV7-8 and TRBJ2-1, with 13 bases identical to TRBD2. The CDR3 extends over 17 amino acids. The junction had 2 bases not matched to a gene; V was cut back by 1 base and J by 2 bases. CDR1 and CDR2 from the germline V gene are SGHVS and FQNEAQ.

V gene TRBV7-2 combines with J gene TRBJ2-2, with 12 bases lining up with TRBD1. The CDR3 is made up of 15 amino acids. With 6 bases clipped from V and 6 bases from J, the junction kept 5 bases outside the gene matches. The germline V gene has CDR1 SGHTA and CDR2 FQGNSA. The CDR3 DNA follows: TGTGCCAGCAGTCCGGGACAGGGGGCGGCCGGGGAGCTGTTTTTT. Protein product: CASSPGQGAAGELFF.

The table lists this clonotype with many counts. The rearrangement uses TRBV15 and TRBJ2-3; TRBD2 agrees at 9 bases. Per the germline V gene, CDR1 is LNHNV and CDR2 is YYDKDF (reference sequence). The V segment lost 3 bases and the J segment 1 base; nucleotides outside the gene matches: 8. This CDR3 contains 17 residues. CDR3 nucleotides: TGTGCCACCAGCAGGTTAAGACGACTAGCGGGCACAGATACGCAGTATTTT. Translating it yields CATSRLRRLAGTDTQYF.

This clonotype was counted at least ten times. This sequence joins TRBV29-1 and TRBJ2-7; 9 nucleotides align to TRBD1. The length of the CDR3 is 13 residues. CDR1 and CDR2 (germline): SQVTM, ANQGSEA. Trimming cost V 7 bases and J 5 bases; bases outside gene matches: 9. The CDR3 DNA reads TGCAGCGCTGAGTATGGGACAGGGAACGAGCAGTACTTC. Its protein product is CSAEYGTGNEQYF.

This clonotype was seen many times. The chain has TRBV6-1 and TRBJ2-3; tentative D call: TRBD1 (5 bases). The CDR3 contains 15 residues. Germline CDR1 MNHNS, CDR2 SASEGT. The V end lost 2 bases, the J end lost 4 bases, and 13 bases lay between the germline ends. CDR3 DNA: TGTGCCAGCAGTGAATTTATCAGGGCGTCAGATACGCAGTATTTT. Translating it yields CASSEFIRASDTQYF.

This clonotype was seen ten or more times. This sequence joins TRBV29-1 and TRBJ1-1; D remains unclear. V shed 2 bases and J shed 1 base, with 8 bases lying between them. Germline V lookup: CDR1 SQVTM, CDR2 ANQGSEA. The CDR3 totals 13 residues. The CDR3 coding sequence is TGCAGCGTTGAACGGAGGCAGAACACTGAAGCTTTCTTT. Encoded protein: CSVERRQNTEAFF.

This clonotype was seen a single time. A much more abundant neighbour one base away suggests this may be a read error. The chain couples TRBV5-1 to TRBJ2-1; tentatively, D is TRBD1 (8 bases). The CDR3 sequence is 16 residues long. Germline values: CDR1 SGHRS, CDR2 YFSETQ. In DNA, the CDR3 is TGCGCCAGCAGCCCGGGGGGACAGGTCAATTACAATGGGCAGTTCTTC. Protein: CASSPGGQVNYNGQFF.

Concerning this clonotype itself: The junction does not match germline at one end; this may be a read error. The V and J genes are TRBV3-1 and TRBJ2-1; 10 bases line up with TRBD1. The V gene's germline CDR1 is LGHDT and CDR2 YNNKEL (reference sequence). CDR3 length equals 17 residues. CDR3 nucleotide sequence: TGTGCCAGCAGCCAGACCGTGGACAGGGGGACCCACAATGGGCAGTTCTTC. This gives the protein CASSQTVDRGTHNGQFF.

This clonotype occurred many times. J is TRBJ1-2 and V is TRBV12-3 or TRBV12-4, with D tentatively TRBD1 (6 bases). The germline V and J ends were trimmed by 8 bases and 4 bases, with 17 bases remaining between them. CDR3 length: 14 amino acids. CDR3 sequence reads: CASAGGGASYGYTF. The CDR3 nucleotides are TGTGCCAGCGCTGGAGGGGGGGCGTCCTATGGCTACACCTTC.

This clonotype was counted between two and nine times. This chain joins TRBV12-3 or TRBV12-4 and TRBJ2-2; 8 bases align to TRBD2. CDR3 length: 16 residues. The V and J ends lost 2 bases and 1 base, in that order; junction bases with no gene match: 3. CDR3 sequence reads: CASSLPSGWNTGELFF. CDR3 nucleotides: TGTGCCAGCAGTTTACCTAGCGGGTGGAACACCGGGGAGCTGTTTTTT.

This clonotype has only a few counts. V is TRBV30 and J is TRBJ1-5; 7 bases align to TRBD1. CDR3 length: 13 amino acids. V was pared by 5 bases and J by 4 bases, with 5 bases of the junction left unmatched. From germline, CDR1 is GTSNPN and CDR2 SVGIG (reference sequence). Here the CDR3 reads CAWDQGGNQPQHF. CDR3 in DNA: TGTGCCTGGGATCAGGGGGGAAATCAGCCCCAGCATTTT.

This clonotype was seen ten or more times. The genes are TRBV5-1 and TRBJ1-1, with D possibly TRBD1 on 5 matching bases. There are 15 residues in the CDR3. V gave up 0 bases and J gave up 0 bases, with 9 bases separating them. Per the germline V gene, CDR1 is SGHRS and CDR2 is YFSETQ. In DNA, the CDR3 is TGCGCCAGCAGCTTGGTGGGGGATATGAACACTGAAGCTTTCTTT. Translated, it gives CASSLVGDMNTEAFF.

This clonotype was recorded many times. The rearrangement uses TRBV10-3 and TRBJ1-2; D remains unclear. Germline V CDR1 and CDR2: ENHRY, SYGVKD. V shed 2 bases and J shed 4 bases, with 8 bases lying between them. This CDR3 is built from 13 residues. The CDR3: CAISEEGAYGYTF. CDR3 bases: TGTGCCATCAGTGAGGAGGGTGCCTATGGCTACACCTTC.